This passage covers 3 T cell receptor beta chains from one sample sequenced in a study of post-analysis software for immune sequencing data. Study findings and constraints: Roughly five TRBV segments appeared more often in patients than in controls, and TRBV5-6, TRBV5-1 and TRBV20-1 were among these.

These receptors are not linked to any known antigen. Built from TCR beta cDNA, the libraries had unique molecular identifiers in them. TCRdb used MiXCR to reprocess the PCR reads, holding one entry per CDR3 protein. The sample carries roughly 600,000 distinct CDR3 sequences, 44% recorded once. The sequencing input was blood. The source of these receptors is a girl aged 5 to 17 with multiple sclerosis.

A few counts support this clonotype. V gene TRBV7-6 combines with J gene TRBJ2-5; tentative D call: TRBD1 (5 bases). The CDR3 contains 13 residues. CDR1 and CDR2 from the germline V gene are SGHVS and FNYEAQ. V lost 5 bases, J lost 11 bases, and 18 bases lay in between. The CDR3 DNA follows: TGTGCCAGCAGCCCCCCTGGGGCCCTGGAGCAGTACTTC. Translation gives CASSPPGALEQYF.

This clonotype was detected only a few times. The chain uses TRBV29-1 and TRBJ2-7; D not resolved. The V end was cut by 7 bases, the J end by 6 bases, with 13 bases between. Germline assignment: CDR1 SQVTM and CDR2 ANQGSEA. CDR3 length equals 11 residues. In nucleotides, the CDR3 is TGCAGCGCCGAAAAGAAAGCCGAGCAGTACTTC. It yields the protein CSAEKKAEQYF.

The chain employs TRBV5-1 and TRBJ2-3, with 8 bases lining up with TRBD1. The CDR3 loop spans 16 amino acids. Germline CDR1 is SGHRS and CDR2 is YFSETQ. After removal of 2 bases from V and 1 base from J, the junction contained 6 bases not matched to a gene. CDR3 nucleotide sequence: TGCGCCAGCAGCTTCCCCCGGGACAGGCGCACAGATACGCAGTATTTT. It yields the protein CASSFPRDRRTDTQYF.